The present entry profiles one TCR beta chain with its context. This entry comes from a study of blood T cell repertoires in COVID-19. As for the study in general: Both acute and convalescent COVID-19 samples were obtained from the United States, Italy and Spain.

Trimming removed 0 bases from V and 4 bases from J; junction bases left unmatched: 16. The CDR3 has 19 amino acids. The germline V gene has CDR1 LGHNA and CDR2 YNFKEQ. Repertoires were generated with immunoSEQ multiplex PCR, while TCRdb's copy carries only in-frame clones and drops some. The sample has 130,000 or so clones; roughly 83% are singletons. The chain recombines TRBV4-2 with TRBJ2-7; 9 bases align to TRBD1. The TCR was taken from an elderly woman with acute or convalescent COVID-19. Sequencing input: peripheral blood. The CDR3 DNA reads as TGTGCCAGCAGCCAAGAAGGTGGGGGACAGGGCATGAAGGGGTACGAGCAGTACTTC. This translates into CASSQEGGGQGMKGYEQYF.